The sequence of this T cell receptor beta chain was determined in a study of early stage breast cancer tumors. Study-wide background: Most of the 16 invasive tumors were ER+, PR+ and HER2-.

General observations from the study: Blood repertoires resembled normal breast more than tumor. Most shared enriched TCRB sequences were commonly generated ones.

This table comes from immunoSEQ multiplex PCR, and its TCRdb copy is limited to in-frame clones, with some not included. The table has fewer than 70,000 clones, over 65% seen once. Germline V gives CDR1 SGHDN, CDR2 FVKESK. J lost 4 bases, V lost 4 bases, and 12 bases had no gene match. The CDR3 spans 16 residues. This clone was observed a few times. Antigen specificity is unknown. The material sequenced was blood. The source is a person aged 25 to 39 with breast cancer. V gene TRBV14 combines with J gene TRBJ1-2; TRBD1 matches at 7 bases. The CDR3 here is CASSRMTGPSGYGYTF. The DNA of the CDR3 is TGTGCCAGCAGCCGAATGACAGGGCCGTCCGGCTATGGCTACACCTTC.